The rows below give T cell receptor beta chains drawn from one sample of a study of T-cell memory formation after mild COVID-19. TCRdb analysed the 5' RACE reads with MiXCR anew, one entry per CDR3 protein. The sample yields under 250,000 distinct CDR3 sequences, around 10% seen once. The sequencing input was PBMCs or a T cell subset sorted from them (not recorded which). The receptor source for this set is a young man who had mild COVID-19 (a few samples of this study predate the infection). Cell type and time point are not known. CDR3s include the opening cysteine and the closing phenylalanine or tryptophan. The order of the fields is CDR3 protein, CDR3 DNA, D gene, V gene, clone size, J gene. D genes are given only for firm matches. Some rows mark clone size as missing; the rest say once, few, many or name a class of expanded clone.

cdr3_aa: CASTQPEGEQFF
cdr3_nt: TGTGCCAGCACCCAGCCGGAGGGTGAGCAGTTCTTC
d_call: NA
v_call: TRBV5-6
clone_size: few
j_call: TRBJ2-1

cdr3_aa: CASSLLGQTEAFF
cdr3_nt: TGTGCCAGCAGTTTATTAGGCCAGACTGAAGCTTTCTTT
d_call: NA
v_call: TRBV27
clone_size: few
j_call: TRBJ1-1

cdr3_aa: CASSLGPSTNEKLFF
cdr3_nt: TGCGCCAGCAGCTTGGGGCCCTCAACTAATGAAAAACTGTTTTTT
d_call: NA
v_call: TRBV5-1
clone_size: many
j_call: TRBJ1-4

cdr3_aa: CASTWAPNTGELFF
cdr3_nt: TGTGCGAGCACTTGGGCTCCGAACACCGGGGAGCTGTTTTTT
d_call: NA
v_call: TRBV7-2
clone_size: NA
j_call: TRBJ2-2

cdr3_aa: CSVGQGPSMNTEAFF
cdr3_nt: TGCAGCGTGGGACAGGGGCCTAGCATGAACACTGAAGCTTTCTTT
d_call: TRBD1
v_call: TRBV29-1
clone_size: few
j_call: TRBJ1-1

cdr3_aa: CASSRQEGTLYNEQFF
cdr3_nt: TGTGCCAGCTCCCGTCAGGAGGGGACCCTCTACAATGAGCAGTTCTTC
d_call: NA
v_call: TRBV27
clone_size: few
j_call: TRBJ2-1

cdr3_aa: CATSRDQGNTEAFF
cdr3_nt: TGTGCCACCAGCAGAGACCAGGGGAACACTGAAGCTTTCTTT
d_call: NA
v_call: TRBV15
clone_size: few
j_call: TRBJ1-1

cdr3_aa: CASSFLAGSTGELFF
cdr3_nt: TGCGCCAGCAGCTTCCTAGCGGGGAGTACCGGGGAGCTGTTTTTT
d_call: TRBD2
v_call: TRBV5-1
clone_size: NA
j_call: TRBJ2-2

cdr3_aa: CATSRGFSSYEQYF
cdr3_nt: TGTGCCACCAGCAGAGGATTTAGCTCCTACGAGCAGTACTTC
d_call: NA
v_call: TRBV15
clone_size: few
j_call: TRBJ2-7

cdr3_aa: CASSLSSESGELFF
cdr3_nt: TGCGCCAGCAGCTTGAGTTCCGAGAGCGGGGAGCTGTTTTTT
d_call: NA
v_call: TRBV5-1
clone_size: few
j_call: TRBJ2-2

cdr3_aa: CASSLSIPTDTQYF
cdr3_nt: TGTGCCAGCAGCCTCTCGATCCCCACAGATACGCAGTATTTT
d_call: NA
v_call: TRBV5-8
clone_size: NA
j_call: TRBJ2-3

cdr3_aa: CAVQLGGGTDTQYF
cdr3_nt: TGTGCCGTGCAACTGGGAGGAGGCACAGATACGCAGTATTTT
d_call: NA
v_call: TRBV10-3
clone_size: few
j_call: TRBJ2-3

cdr3_aa: CASSAPNLRGTQYF
cdr3_nt: TGTGCCAGCAGTGCCCCAAATCTCAGGGGGACGCAGTATTTT
d_call: TRBD1
v_call: TRBV28
clone_size: NA
j_call: TRBJ2-3

cdr3_aa: CASALWGSTDTQYF
cdr3_nt: TGTGCCAGCGCGCTCTGGGGATCCACAGATACGCAGTATTTT
d_call: NA
v_call: TRBV12-3/TRBV12-4
clone_size: NA
j_call: TRBJ2-3

cdr3_aa: CASSQDPRSTTTDTQYF
cdr3_nt: TGCGCCAGCAGCCAAGATCCGCGAAGCACTACCACAGATACGCAGTATTTT
d_call: NA
v_call: TRBV4-1
clone_size: many
j_call: TRBJ2-3

cdr3_aa: CASSGGQTNTEAFF
cdr3_nt: TGTGCCAGCAGCGGGGGACAGACCAACACTGAAGCTTTCTTT
d_call: TRBD1
v_call: TRBV7-9
clone_size: few
j_call: TRBJ1-1

cdr3_aa: CASSPDSKGGYTF
cdr3_nt: TGTGCCAGCTCACCGGACAGCAAAGGTGGCTACACCTTC
d_call: NA
v_call: TRBV18
clone_size: NA
j_call: TRBJ1-2

cdr3_aa: CASSYMAPTDTQYF
cdr3_nt: TGTGCCAGCAGTTATATGGCCCCCACAGATACGCAGTATTTT
d_call: NA
v_call: TRBV12-3/TRBV12-4
clone_size: NA
j_call: TRBJ2-3

cdr3_aa: CSVSETAHNEQFF
cdr3_nt: TGCAGCGTTTCAGAGACAGCTCACAATGAGCAGTTCTTC
d_call: NA
v_call: TRBV29-1
clone_size: many
j_call: TRBJ2-1

cdr3_aa: CASSLGVSSVRDTQYF
cdr3_nt: TGTGCCAGCAGTTTAGGCGTGTCTAGCGTGAGAGATACGCAGTATTTT
d_call: NA
v_call: TRBV27
clone_size: NA
j_call: TRBJ2-3

cdr3_aa: CASSPHPGSETQYF
cdr3_nt: TGTGCCAGCAGCCCCCATCCGGGGTCAGAGACCCAGTACTTC
d_call: NA
v_call: TRBV7-2
clone_size: few
j_call: TRBJ2-5

cdr3_aa: CASSPGPGMYQPQHF
cdr3_nt: TGTGCCAGCAGCCCCGGGCCGGGAATGTATCAGCCCCAGCATTTT
d_call: NA
v_call: TRBV6-6
clone_size: NA
j_call: TRBJ1-5

cdr3_aa: CASSPGDPEEGEQYF
cdr3_nt: TGTGCCAGCAGCCCCGGGGACCCCGAAGAGGGGGAGCAGTACTTC
d_call: NA
v_call: TRBV7-7
clone_size: few
j_call: TRBJ2-7

cdr3_aa: CSAVTGLNQPQHF
cdr3_nt: TGCAGTGCTGTAACAGGCTTGAATCAGCCCCAGCATTTT
d_call: NA
v_call: TRBV20-1
clone_size: few
j_call: TRBJ1-5

cdr3_aa: CASTIRDRGPEEQFF
cdr3_nt: TGTGCCAGCACTATCCGGGACAGGGGGCCAGAAGAGCAGTTCTTC
d_call: TRBD1
v_call: TRBV6-1
clone_size: many
j_call: TRBJ2-1